Below are 8 T cell receptor beta chains sequenced from a single sample in a study of blood T cell repertoires in COVID-19. Clones were sequenced by immunoSEQ multiplex PCR, and TCRdb holds only the in-frame ones, with some missing. Altogether a few hundred thousand clones are present, less than 95% being singletons, with the ten largest covering roughly 0.66%. Sequenced material: PBMCs or T cells enriched from blood (not recorded which). Receptors were obtained from a man aged 18 to 29 who had recovered from COVID-19.

This chain uses TRBV2 with TRBJ1-6; D possibly corresponds to TRBD1 (6 bases). CDR1 and CDR2 from the germline V gene are SNHLY and FYNNEI. This CDR3 contains 14 residues. The V end lost 6 bases, the J end lost 9 bases, and 15 bases lay between the germline ends. The CDR3 DNA is TGTGCCAGCAGCGAACAGGGAAGCAGTTCACCCCTCCACTTT. The encoded protein is CASSEQGSSSPLHF.

V and J are TRBV11-3 and TRBJ2-6; 8 bases agree with TRBD1. The V segment lost 5 bases and the J segment 4 bases; nucleotides outside the gene matches: 10. The CDR3 spans 17 residues. Germline V gives CDR1 SGHNT, CDR2 YENEEA. The chain's CDR3 is CASSIFQGAAGANVLTF. DNA for the CDR3: TGTGCCAGCAGCATCTTCCAGGGGGCAGCCGGGGCCAACGTCCTGACTTTC.

This clone occurred a few times. This chain connects TRBV7-6 to TRBJ1-5; D may be TRBD1 (6 bases). Trimming removed 5 bases at V and 3 bases at J, with 11 bases between. Per germline, CDR1 SGHVS and CDR2 FNYEAQ. This CDR3 spans 14 amino acids. The DNA for the CDR3 is TGTGCCAGCAGCCCCGGACAGCTCAATCAGCCCCAGCATTTT. It encodes CASSPGQLNQPQHF.

The rearrangement uses TRBV28 and TRBJ2-7, with TRBD1 identical over 7 bases. The CDR3 consists of 19 residues. In germline, CDR1 is MDHEN, CDR2 SYDVKM. The junction had 17 bases not matched to a gene; V was cut back by 3 bases and J by 0 bases. CDR3 DNA sequence: TGTGCCAGCAGTTTGTCGACGGGACAGTTGATCCCGAGCTCCTACGAGCAGTACTTC. Its translation: CASSLSTGQLIPSSYEQYF.

The chain uses TRBV7-9 and TRBJ2-1, with 13 bases identical to TRBD2. The trim removed 5 bases at V and 7 bases at J, leaving 5 bases unmatched. Germline CDR1 and CDR2: SEHNR and FQNEAQ (reference sequence). This CDR3 has 15 residues. This CDR3 reads CASSRTSGSMNEQFF. The CDR3 DNA is TGTGCCAGCAGCCGGACTAGCGGGAGTATGAATGAGCAGTTCTTC.

This chain links TRBV7-2 with TRBJ2-3; TRBD2 matches 9 bases. CDR3 length: 17 amino acids. The V and J ends lost 3 bases and 3 bases, in that order; junction bases with no gene match: 10. CDR1 is SGHTA, CDR2 FQGNSA, per germline. The CDR3 spells CASSLLTRAGGTDTQYF. The CDR3 nucleotides are TGTGCCAGCAGCTTGCTTACTAGAGCGGGAGGAACAGATACGCAGTATTTT.

The chain has TRBV5-1 and TRBJ2-3, with TRBD1 matching 7 bases. The CDR3 is 14 amino acids. Germline V gene data show CDR1 as SGHRS and CDR2 as YFSETQ. Losses at the gene ends were 2 bases for V and 2 bases for J; bases not matched to a gene: 2. In DNA, the CDR3 is TGCGCCAGCAGCTTAGGACAGGACACAGATACGCAGTATTTT. Protein product: CASSLGQDTDTQYF.

The chain carries TRBV5-4 and TRBJ1-6; D is uncertain. Germline V gene data show CDR1 as SGHNT and CDR2 as YYREEE (reference sequence). The CDR3 totals 18 residues. Trimming stripped 0 bases from V and 4 bases from J, with 17 bases between. The CDR3 DNA is TGTGCCAGCAGCTTGGCCGGACTCAAAACCGGGTATAATTCACCCCTCCACTTT. Amino acid sequence: CASSLAGLKTGYNSPLHF.